One T cell receptor beta chain is described in this entry. The data were obtained in a study of Tregs in tolerant kidney transplant recipients. Generated by immunoSEQ multiplex PCR, the TCRdb table keeps only in-frame clones and is missing some. The sample has some 70,000 clones, about 89% seen once. This specimen was CD4+ T cells from blood, taken before the transplant. This TCR came from a human donor who received a combined kidney and bone marrow transplant.

The CDR3, as DNA: TGTGCCAGCAGCGTAGAAGGACAGTGGGACTCCTACGAGCAGTACTTC. This encodes CASSVEGQWDSYEQYF. The V gene is TRBV9, the J gene TRBJ2-7, with TRBD1 as a possible D gene (6 bases). Germline V gives CDR1 SGDLS, CDR2 YYNGEE. V was pared by 0 bases and J by 0 bases, with 13 bases between. The CDR3 totals 16 residues.